One sample yielded the 28 T cell receptor beta chains listed below, sequenced in a study of blood T cell repertoires in COVID-19. Assay used: immunoSEQ multiplex PCR; TCRdb lists only in-frame clones, some missing. The repertoire holds more than 90,000 clones, with about 85% as singletons. Sequenced sample: peripheral blood. The receptors stem from a human donor in a cohort sampled during active COVID-19.

The chain has TRBV30 and TRBJ2-7; the D is unclear. This CDR3 spans 13 amino acids. V lost 3 bases, J lost 7 bases, and 16 bases lay in between. From germline, CDR1 is GTSNPN and CDR2 SVGIG (reference sequence). The CDR3 is CAWSSAPVGEQYF. CDR3 DNA sequence: TGTGCCTGGAGCTCAGCCCCCGTCGGGGAGCAGTACTTC.

CDR3 in amino acids: CASASVGGRIYGYTF. The CDR3 coding sequence is TGTGCTAGTGCCTCGGTGGGGGGGCGCATCTATGGCTACACCTTC. The chain uses TRBV12-5 and TRBJ1-2; maybe TRBD1 (6 bases). The V end lost 7 bases, the J end lost 4 bases, and 19 bases lay between the germline ends. CDR3 size: 15 residues. Germline V CDR1 and CDR2: LGHNT, FRNRAP.

The chain recombines TRBV7-3 with TRBJ2-7; D gene uncertain. Germline-derived CDR1 and CDR2 are SGHTA and FQGTGA. The CDR3 covers 15 residues. V gave up 2 bases and J gave up 4 bases, with 15 bases separating them. In DNA form, the CDR3 reads TGTGCCAGCAGCTTAGTGGCAGAAACCCAGTACGAGCAGTACTTC. Its translation: CASSLVAETQYEQYF.

The chain combines TRBV2 with TRBJ2-1; 9 bases line up with TRBD2. Germline CDR1 reads SNHLY; CDR2 reads FYNNEI. Germline trimming cut 2 bases from V and 8 bases from J; bases unmatched to any gene: 10. This CDR3 has 16 residues. The CDR3 sequence is CASSERREGLLDEQFF. The CDR3 DNA reads as TGTGCCAGCAGTGAAAGGCGGGAGGGCCTTTTGGATGAGCAGTTCTTC.

V usage is TRBV5-1 and J usage is TRBJ1-5, with D possibly matching TRBD1 (5 bases). The CDR3 runs 15 residues. CDR1 and CDR2 (germline): SGHRS, YFSETQ. V was pared by 1 base and J by 7 bases, with 15 bases between. The CDR3 DNA reads as TGCGCCAGCAGCTTGAATGGGGACTTGGGACAGCCCCAGCATTTT. Encoded protein: CASSLNGDLGQPQHF.

Note on this clone: Other DNA sequences in this sample translate to the same CDR3. This chain uses TRBV18 with TRBJ2-5, with 11 bases aligning to TRBD1. The V segment lost 2 bases and the J segment 4 bases; nucleotides outside the gene matches: 3. Per the germline V gene, CDR1 is KGHSH and CDR2 is LQKENI. The CDR3 consists of 15 residues. The DNA of the CDR3 is TGTGCCAGCTCACCAGGACAGGGGGCTGGAGAGACCCAGTACTTC. Translated, it gives CASSPGQGAGETQYF. Filled out from reference TRBV18 and TRBJ2-5, the complete variable domain reads NAGVMQNPRHLVRRRGQEARLRCSPMKGHSHVYWYRQLPEEGLKFMVYLQKENIIDESGMPKERFSAEFPKEGPSILRIQQVVRGDSAAYFCASSPGQGAGETQYFGPGTRLLVL.

The V gene is TRBV15, the J gene TRBJ2-5; 9 nucleotides match TRBD1. With 3 bases clipped from V and 13 bases from J, the junction kept 6 bases outside the gene matches. The CDR3 runs 12 residues. Germline loops: CDR1 LNHNV, CDR2 YYDKDF (reference sequence). The CDR3 loop reads CATSRGRDRAYF. The CDR3 nucleotides are TGTGCCACCAGCAGGGGCCGGGACAGGGCGTACTTC. Looking up the rest from reference TRBV15 and TRBJ2-5 gives the full variable domain: DAMVIQNPRYQVTQFGKPVTLSCSQTLNHNVMYWYQQKSSQAPKLLFHYYDKDFNNEADTPDNFQSRRPNTSFCFLDIRSPGLGDTAMYLCATSRGRDRAYFGPGTRLLVL.

The rearrangement joins TRBV29-1 to TRBJ2-7, with a tentative D call TRBD1 (6 bases). CDR1 and CDR2 (germline): SQVTM, ANQGSEA. This CDR3 contains 16 residues. V dropped 1 base and J dropped 0 bases, with 16 bases sitting between them. The CDR3 reads CSVEGPGQGSSYEQYF. The CDR3, as DNA: TGCAGCGTTGAAGGACCGGGACAAGGTAGCTCCTACGAGCAGTACTTC.

The chain is built from TRBV28 and TRBJ2-3, with 9 nucleotides matching TRBD2. The CDR3 has 16 amino acids. The germline V gene has CDR1 MDHEN and CDR2 SYDVKM. V lost 4 bases and J lost 2; bases outside the gene matches: 7. The CDR3 DNA sequence: TGTGCCAGCAGTTCCCGTTTAGCGGGAGTCACAGATACGCAGTATTTT. Its protein is CASSSRLAGVTDTQYF.

In its sample, this clone was seen a few times. The rearrangement uses TRBV6-4 and TRBJ2-2, with D tentatively TRBD1 (6 bases). The length of the CDR3 is 13 residues. Trimming shortened V by 6 bases and J by 6 bases, and 11 bases separated the two germline ends. CDR1 and CDR2 (germline): MRHNA, SNTAGT. For the CDR3, the DNA is TGTGCCAGCAGCTCACAGGGCGCCGGGGAGCTGTTTTTT. This codes for CASSSQGAGELFF.

This rearrangement joins TRBV5-4 to TRBJ2-7; maybe TRBD1 (5 bases). Germline loops: CDR1 SGHNT, CDR2 YYREEE (reference sequence). Trimming took 5 bases from V and 7 from J, leaving 19 bases between them. CDR3 length equals 14 residues. This CDR3 reads CASSFESTGQEQYF. CDR3 in DNA: TGTGCCAGCAGTTTTGAGTCCACAGGTCAGGAGCAGTACTTC.

The chain recombines TRBV11-2 with TRBJ2-5; D is possibly TRBD1 (5 bases). The germline CDR1 and CDR2 sequences are SGHAT and FQNNGV. The CDR3 is made up of 16 amino acids. Trimming removed 2 bases from V and 1 base from J, with 14 bases in between. In DNA, the CDR3 is TGTGCCAGCAGCTTATGGGCCCCGACAGCCCAAGAGACCCAGTACTTC. Its translation: CASSLWAPTAQETQYF.

This clone appeared once. V usage is TRBV7-6 and J usage is TRBJ2-1; TRBD1 is a possible D gene (6 bases). Trimming removed 4 bases from V and 4 bases from J, with 14 bases in between. Per germline, CDR1 SGHVS and CDR2 FNYEAQ. The CDR3 length is 15 residues. The CDR3 is CASSSGQQFYNEQFF. The CDR3 coding sequence is TGTGCCAGCAGCTCCGGACAGCAATTTTACAATGAGCAGTTCTTC.

The chain employs TRBV5-4 and TRBJ1-2, with 10 bases that match TRBD1. This CDR3 has 14 amino acids. Per the germline V gene, CDR1 is SGHNT and CDR2 is YYREEE (reference sequence). After removal of 0 bases from V and 7 bases from J, the junction contained 3 bases not matched to a gene. The CDR3 sequence: CASSLEGTGVGYTF. The CDR3 nucleotides are TGTGCCAGCAGCTTGGAGGGGACAGGGGTTGGCTACACCTTC.

This rearrangement joins TRBV2 to TRBJ2-1; TRBD2 agrees at 12 bases. The junction had 5 bases not matched to a gene; V was cut back by 8 bases and J by 9 bases. Germline CDR1 is SNHLY and CDR2 is FYNNEI. This CDR3 is 13 amino acids long. CDR3 amino acids: CASRLAGVSEQFF. CDR3 sequence (DNA): TGTGCCAGCCGACTAGCGGGAGTAAGTGAGCAGTTCTTC.

The V call is TRBV6-5, the J call TRBJ1-5; no reliable D call. Germline values: CDR1 MNHEY, CDR2 SVGAGI. Trimming took 2 bases from V and 0 from J, leaving 8 bases between them. CDR3 length: 15 residues. DNA for the CDR3: TGTGCCAGCAGTTACGGGGAGTATAGCAATCAGCCCCAGCATTTT. Translating it yields CASSYGEYSNQPQHF.

The CDR3 nucleotides read TGTGCCAGCAGCTTTTATAGATTCACAGATACGCAGTATTTT. Its translation: CASSFYRFTDTQYF. The rearrangement uses TRBV7-2 and TRBJ2-3; D is ambiguous. This CDR3 comprises 14 residues. Germline V lookup: CDR1 SGHTA, CDR2 FQGNSA. V lost 3 bases to trimming and J lost 2 bases, with 9 bases between them. The complete variable domain, with remaining parts taken from reference TRBV7-2 and TRBJ2-3, reads GAGVSQSPSNKVTEKGKDVELRCDPISGHTALYWYRQSLGQGLEFLIYFQGNSAPDKSGLPSDRFSAERTGGSVSTLTIQRTQQEDSAVYLCASSFYRFTDTQYFGPGTRLTVL.

The CDR3 spells CASSRGTVSNQPQHF. In DNA form, the CDR3 reads TGCGCCAGCAGCCGCGGGACAGTTAGCAATCAGCCCCAGCATTTT. The chain joins TRBV4-1 to TRBJ1-5, with 7 bases matching TRBD1. The CDR3 extends over 15 amino acids. V lost 4 bases to trimming and J lost 0 bases; unmatched junction nucleotides: 3. In germline, CDR1 is MGHRA, CDR2 YSYEKL.

The chain employs TRBV5-1 and TRBJ2-7, with TRBD1 matching over 9 bases. The V gene end was trimmed by 3 bases and the J gene end by 6 bases; junction bases not matched to a gene: 10. The CDR3 has 15 residues. Per the germline V gene, CDR1 is SGHRS and CDR2 is YFSETQ. CDR3 in DNA: TGCGCCAGCAGCTCCGAATCCGGGACAGGGCCCGAGCAGTACTTC. Its translation is CASSSESGTGPEQYF.

The gene calls are TRBV7-9 and TRBJ1-1, with 9 bases lining up with TRBD1. The CDR3 spans 15 residues. Germline-derived CDR1 and CDR2 are SEHNR and FQNEAQ (reference sequence). J was trimmed by 3 bases and V by 1 base; bases with no gene match: 3. In nucleotides, the CDR3 is TGTGCCAGCAGCTTAGTACAGGGGGCGGACACTGAAGCTTTCTTT. This gives the protein CASSLVQGADTEAFF.

This clone was detected a few times. V is TRBV6-1 and J is TRBJ1-4; D gene uncertain. This CDR3 spans 16 amino acids. The germline gives CDR1 MNHNS, CDR2 SASEGT. Trimming left V 2 bases short and J 8 bases short, with 18 bases between. The DNA of the CDR3 is TGTGCCAGCAGTGAAAAATTCGCAGAAAGAAACGAAAAACTGTTTTTT. The encoded protein is CASSEKFAERNEKLFF.

CDR3 loop: CASSRGQGRVYTF. The CDR3 coding sequence is TGTGCCAGCAGCCGCGGACAGGGCAGGGTCTACACCTTC. This rearrangement joins TRBV7-6 to TRBJ1-2; 8 nucleotides agree with TRBD1. Trimming took 5 bases from V and 10 from J; bases not matched to a gene: 9. Per the germline V gene, CDR1 is SGHVS and CDR2 is FNYEAQ. CDR3 length: 13 residues.

The genes are TRBV5-5 and TRBJ2-1; TRBD2 might be the D (7 bases). This CDR3 is 15 amino acids long. CDR1 and CDR2 (germline): SGHKS, YYEKEE (reference sequence). Trimming left V 0 bases short and J 8 bases short, with 15 bases between. CDR3 nucleotide sequence: TGTGCCAGCAGCTTGGGGCCGGGGGGCATAGATGAGCAGTTCTTC. Protein: CASSLGPGGIDEQFF.

The genes are TRBV6-4 and TRBJ2-7, with TRBD2 matching 14 bases. The length of the CDR3 is 18 residues. Trimming at V came to 6 bases and at J to 1 base, leaving 11 bases not matched to a gene. Germline values: CDR1 MRHNA, CDR2 SNTAGT. Written as DNA, the CDR3 is TGTGCCAGCAGCGACGGGGCGGGGACTAGCGGGAGATCCTACGAGCAGTACTTC. Amino acid sequence: CASSDGAGTSGRSYEQYF.

The chain couples TRBV3-1 (or the pseudogene TRBV3-2) to TRBJ2-1; maybe TRBD1 (5 bases). Germline-derived CDR1 and CDR2 are LGHDT and YNNKEL (reference sequence). V lost 1 base and J 0 bases, leaving 10 bases between the germline ends. CDR3 length: 16 amino acids. CDR3 in amino acids: CASSQGAGNSYNEQFF. In DNA, the CDR3 is TGTGCCAGCAGCCAAGGCGCAGGGAACTCCTACAATGAGCAGTTCTTC.

The genes are TRBV2 and TRBJ2-1; 9 bases agree with TRBD2. Germline V gene data show CDR1 as SNHLY and CDR2 as FYNNEI. CDR3 length: 13 residues. The V segment lost 8 bases and the J segment 9 bases; nucleotides outside the gene matches: 8. The CDR3: CASYAGGHGEQFF. CDR3 DNA: TGTGCCAGCTATGCGGGGGGGCATGGTGAGCAGTTCTTC.

This chain links TRBV12-5 with TRBJ1-4, with 9 bases lining up with TRBD1. Germline CDR1 is LGHNT and CDR2 is FRNRAP. The CDR3 runs 18 residues. Trimming at V came to 1 base and at J to 5 bases, leaving 11 bases not matched to a gene. CDR3 in DNA: TGTGCTAGTGGTTTGGGTCGGACAGGGGCCTCAAGGAATGAAAAACTGTTTTTT. Protein product: CASGLGRTGASRNEKLFF.

This clone came up once. The V call is TRBV28, the J call TRBJ1-1; no clear D. V lost 2 bases and J lost 6, with 7 bases in between. Per germline, CDR1 MDHEN and CDR2 SYDVKM. This CDR3 spans 12 amino acids. CDR3 DNA: TGTGCCAGCAGTTTACTCAGGCCTGAAGCTTTCTTT. It yields the protein CASSLLRPEAFF.